Below are 19 T cell receptor beta chains sequenced from a single sample in a study of T cell repertoires in cytomegalovirus infection (dated by TCRdb to about 2019). This sample was sequenced with an Illumina HiSeq 1500. TCRdb reran the public reads through fastp at Q25 and MiXCR, keeping productive beta chains. Every CDR3 protein is listed once, alongside the most common genes and DNA of its rows. For this sample there are roughly 130,000 distinct CDR3 sequences; roughly 9% appear just once. The ten most abundant clones make up around 10% of the sample. The specimen sequenced was PBMCs. These TCRs come from a human donor in good health (CMV status not recorded). Some clones in this sample may be carry-over from other donors' samples.

This chain uses TRBV19 with TRBJ1-1, with no clear D. This CDR3 comprises 15 residues. CDR1 and CDR2 from the germline V gene are LNHDA and SQIVND (reference sequence). Deletions cut 6 bases from V and 0 bases from J, with 14 bases between. This CDR3 reads CASSPIRGMNTEAFF. In nucleotides, the CDR3 is TGTGCCAGTAGCCCGATCCGAGGGATGAACACTGAAGCTTTCTTT.

The V gene is TRBV24-1, the J gene TRBJ2-1; 7 bases match TRBD2. Germline-derived CDR1 and CDR2 are KGHDR and SFDVKD. The CDR3 runs 16 residues. V was pared by 3 bases and J by 3 bases, with 7 bases of the junction left unmatched. CDR3 amino acids: CATSDPQAGNYNEQFF. CDR3 DNA: TGTGCCACCAGTGATCCACAAGCGGGAAACTACAATGAGCAGTTCTTC.

This clonotype was observed a few times. The chain joins TRBV19 to TRBJ2-2; tentatively, D is TRBD1 (5 bases). The V and J ends lost 3 bases and 0 bases respectively, with 11 bases between them. Germline assignment: CDR1 LNHDA and CDR2 SQIVND (reference sequence). This CDR3 comprises 16 residues. CDR3 bases: TGTGCCAGTAGTATTAGACAGAGGCCGAACACCGGGGAGCTGTTTTTT. It specifies CASSIRQRPNTGELFF.

At least ten counts were recorded for this clonotype. V usage is TRBV7-2 and J usage is TRBJ1-2, with D unclear. V was pared by 5 bases and J by 5 bases, with 18 bases between. The CDR3 is 15 residues long. Germline V lookup: CDR1 SGHTA, CDR2 FQGNSA. CDR3 nucleotides: TGTGCCAGCAGCCTCCAAACCGGGCCCCAATATGGCTACACCTTC. Protein sequence: CASSLQTGPQYGYTF.

This clonotype appeared many times. This chain connects TRBV5-6 to TRBJ2-2, with D possibly being TRBD1 (6 bases). Germline V CDR1 and CDR2: SGHDT, YYEEEE. Trimming removed 4 bases at V and 0 bases at J, with 10 bases between. This CDR3 contains 15 residues. CDR3 amino acids: CASSPGTTNTGELFF. The CDR3 coding sequence is TGTGCCAGCAGCCCCGGGACAACGAACACCGGGGAGCTGTTTTTT. The whole variable domain, remainder taken from reference TRBV5-6 and TRBJ2-2, is DAGVTQSPTHLIKTRGQQVTLRCSPKSGHDTVSWYQQALGQGPQFIFQYYEEEERQRGNFPDRFSGHQFPNYSSELNVNALLLGDSALYLCASSPGTTNTGELFFGEGSRLTVL.

V is TRBV2 and J is TRBJ2-7; D ambiguous. V dropped 3 bases and J dropped 0 bases, with 12 bases sitting between them. The CDR3 totals 15 residues. Germline-derived CDR1 and CDR2 are SNHLY and FYNNEI. DNA of the CDR3: TGTGCCAGCAGTGAGAGGCAGGAGAGCTCCTACGAGCAGTACTTC. Its translation is CASSERQESSYEQYF.

The chain is built from TRBV12-3 or TRBV12-4 and TRBJ2-5; a weak D match, TRBD2 (5 bases). V dropped 2 bases and J dropped 6 bases, with 25 bases sitting between them. The CDR3 covers 18 residues. DNA of the CDR3: TGTGCCAGCAGTTTAACGACTATAGCGATGGATGGGGAGAAGACCCAGTACTTC. Protein product: CASSLTTIAMDGEKTQYF.

The chain uses TRBV29-1 and TRBJ1-5, with 7 bases that match TRBD1. V lost 5 bases and J lost 1; bases outside the gene matches: 5. Germline CDR1 and CDR2: SQVTM and ANQGSEA. The length of the CDR3 is 14 residues. For the CDR3, the DNA is TGCAGCGTTCTAGGGGGCGAAAGCAATCAGCCCCAGCATTTT. Protein: CSVLGGESNQPQHF. The whole variable domain, remainder taken from reference TRBV29-1 and TRBJ1-5, is SAVISQKPSRDICQRGTSLTIQCQVDSQVTMMFWYRQQPGQSLTLIATANQGSEATYESGFVIDKFPISRPNLTFSTLTVSNMSPEDSSIYLCSVLGGESNQPQHFGDGTRLSIL.

This clonotype was counted ten times or more. The chain combines TRBV5-6 with TRBJ2-6, with 8 bases that match TRBD1. Germline V gene sequence: CDR1 SGHDT, CDR2 YYEEEE. After removal of 0 bases from V and 0 bases from J, the junction contained 2 bases not matched to a gene. CDR3 length: 17 amino acids. The CDR3 nucleotides read TGTGCCAGCAGCTTGGCAGGGGGCCTCTCTGGGGCCAACGTCCTGACTTTC. As protein: CASSLAGGLSGANVLTF.

This clonotype has at least ten counts. The J gene is TRBJ1-5, the V gene TRBV28; D unclear. The V gene lost 7 bases and the J gene lost 2 bases, with 15 bases spanning the gap. CDR1 and CDR2 from the germline V gene are MDHEN and SYDVKM. This CDR3 region has 15 residues. The CDR3 DNA reads TGTGCCAGCAACAACGGAGGGTTGGGCAATCAGCCCCAGCATTTT. Its protein product is CASNNGGLGNQPQHF.

The table lists this clonotype with many counts. Here the CDR3 reads CASSGQTYNEQFF. The CDR3 coding sequence is TGTGCCAGCAGTGGACAAACCTACAATGAGCAGTTCTTC. The chain is built from TRBV2 and TRBJ2-1; no definite D call. The CDR3 spans 13 residues. From germline, CDR1 is SNHLY and CDR2 FYNNEI. Trimming stripped 4 bases from V and 2 bases from J, with 6 bases between.

This clonotype was picked up many times. CDR3 in amino acids: CASSLRPNRDNEKLFF. Written as DNA, the CDR3 is TGTGCCAGCAGCTTAAGGCCTAACAGGGACAATGAAAAACTGTTTTTT. The V gene is TRBV7-8, the J gene TRBJ1-4; the D gene is possibly TRBD1 (6 bases). V was clipped by 2 bases and J by 5 bases, with 15 bases between them. This CDR3 comprises 16 residues. CDR1 is SGHVS and CDR2 is FQNEAQ in the germline V gene. The complete variable domain, with remaining parts taken from reference TRBV7-8 and TRBJ1-4, reads GAGVSQSPRYKVAKRGQDVALRCDPISGHVSLFWYQQALGQGPEFLTYFQNEAQLDKSGLPSDRFFAERPEGSVSTLKIQRTQQEDSAVYLCASSLRPNRDNEKLFFGSGTQLSVL.

The rearrangement uses TRBV20-1 and TRBJ2-7; possibly TRBD1 or TRBD2 for D (5 bases each). Germline CDR1 reads DFQATT; CDR2 reads SNEGSKA (reference sequence). The CDR3 runs to 14 residues. Trimming pared 1 base from V and 0 bases from J, leaving 10 bases between. In nucleotides, the CDR3 is TGCAGTGCTAGAGCGGGACCAATCTCCTACGAGCAGTACTTC. Translation gives CSARAGPISYEQYF.

In its sample, this clonotype was seen many times. J is TRBJ1-2 and V is TRBV5-6; a weak D match, TRBD1 (5 bases). The CDR3 loop spans 14 amino acids. Trimming took 5 bases from V and 5 from J, leaving 16 bases between them. Per the germline V gene, CDR1 is SGHDT and CDR2 is YYEEEE. The CDR3 loop reads CASRRGTAHYGYTF. CDR3 nucleotides: TGTGCCAGCAGACGGGGGACGGCTCATTATGGCTACACCTTC.

Remarks on this clonotype: This may come from a read error, since a much larger clone is one base off. The chain has TRBV20-1 and TRBJ1-6; D is ambiguous. The CDR3 is 16 amino acids. Germline loops: CDR1 DFQATT, CDR2 SNEGSKA (reference sequence). V lost 5 bases and J 0 bases, leaving 14 bases between the germline ends. DNA for the CDR3: TGCAGTGCTCGTGGCCCTCACAACTCCTATAATTCACCCCTCCACTTT. Its translation: CSARGPHNSYNSPLHF.

In this sample, this clonotype turned up many times. The chain carries TRBV28 and TRBJ2-7; D gene unclear. The CDR3 runs 14 residues. The germline gives CDR1 MDHEN, CDR2 SYDVKM. V was cut by 6 bases and J by 0 bases, with 12 bases left in between. CDR3 coding DNA: TGTGCCAGCAGCCGAAGACGGAACTCCTACGAGCAGTACTTC. This encodes CASSRRRNSYEQYF.

This clonotype occurred many times. V usage is TRBV7-6 and J usage is TRBJ1-6; 9 bases fit TRBD1. The CDR3 runs 17 residues. Germline-derived CDR1 and CDR2 are SGHVS and FNYEAQ. V shed 4 bases, J shed 12 bases, and the junction held 16 bases outside the gene matches. The CDR3 DNA follows: TGTGCCAGCAGCTCCGTACCGGGACAGGGTACTCTGATACCCCTCCACTTT. Its protein is CASSSVPGQGTLIPLHF.

The sample holds many counts of this clonotype. The rearrangement joins TRBV7-3 to TRBJ2-7; D is unresolved. This CDR3 has 13 residues. From germline, CDR1 is SGHTA and CDR2 FQGTGA. The V end was cut by 5 bases, the J end by 2 bases, with 10 bases between. DNA of the CDR3: TGTGCCAGCAGCCCCGCTCAGGCCTACGAGCAGTACTTC. Encoded protein: CASSPAQAYEQYF.

At least ten counts were recorded for this clonotype. This chain uses TRBV12-3 or TRBV12-4 with TRBJ2-2, with D tentatively TRBD1 (5 bases). Trimming left V 4 bases short and J 2 bases short, with 11 bases between. The CDR3 consists of 15 residues. CDR3: CASSSWQGNTGELFF. CDR3 in DNA: TGTGCCAGCAGTTCTTGGCAGGGAAACACCGGGGAGCTGTTTTTT.